The text below deals with one T cell receptor (beta chain). Its antigen is undetermined. This record comes from a study of OX40 agonist ivuxolimab in advanced cancers. Study observations and caveats: CD8+ T cells were the subset that, on average, had more expanded clones than CD4+.

Germline V gene lookup returns CDR1 PRHDT and CDR2 FYEKMQ (reference sequence). The CDR3 loop spans 15 amino acids. Trimming at V came to 4 bases and at J to 2 bases, leaving 8 bases not matched to a gene. Only in-frame clones appear in the TCRdb table, and some are missing; sequencing was by immunoSEQ multiplex PCR. The sample yields some 80,000 clones, about nine tenths seen once. J is TRBJ2-7 and V is TRBV13; the match to TRBD1 covers 7 bases. The receptor comes from an adult with an advanced solid tumor such as melanoma, head and neck, liver or kidney cancer. The sequenced sample was CD4+ or CD8+ T cells sorted from blood, obtained in a trial of the OX40 agonist ivuxolimab. The CDR3 DNA reads TGTGCCAGCAGCTCCACAGGGGTCCGACCCTACGAGCAGTACTTC. Translated: CASSSTGVRPYEQYF.